A selection of T cell receptor beta chains follows, all from one sample in a study of blood T cells in healthy people across ages. Using its own MiXCR run on the 5' RACE reads, TCRdb lists one record per CDR3 protein. The sample holds 850,000 to 1,100,000 distinct CDR3 sequences, roughly two fifths seen once. Sequencing was performed on blood. These receptors were collected from a man younger than 30 in good health. Each CDR3 is given with its conserved first and last residue. A D gene is named only where the DNA matches it firmly. Only part of the rows carry a size: once, few, many, or a class if the clone is expanded.

v_gene	d_gene	j_gene	abundance	CDR3nt	CDR3aa
TRBV7-2	.	TRBJ2-3	few	TGTGCCAGCAGCTTAAAGATTCGCGACAGTTCTAGCACAGATACGCAGTATTTT	CASSLKIRDSSSTDTQYF
TRBV4-2	.	TRBJ2-1	many	TGTGCCAGCAGCCTTCCGGGAGCCAACAATGAGCAGTTCTTC	CASSLPGANNEQFF
TRBV12-3/TRBV12-4	TRBD1	TRBJ1-1	.	TGTGCCAGCAGACTCCCACAGGGGCACACTGAAGCTTTCTTT	CASRLPQGHTEAFF
TRBV12-5	.	TRBJ1-5	.	TGTGCTAGTGGTACCGATCAGCCCCAGCATTTT	CASGTDQPQHF
TRBV28	.	TRBJ2-5	.	TGTGCCAGCAGGTCGACAGAAGAGACCCAGTACTTC	CASRSTEETQYF
TRBV20-1	TRBD1	TRBJ2-7	.	TGCAGTGCTAGAGATATGGGACAGGTTTTCTACGAGCAGTACTTC	CSARDMGQVFYEQYF
TRBV28	.	TRBJ1-2	many	TGTGCCAGCAGTTTAAACCCTCGGGGTTCAGGAGATAACTATGGCTACACCTTC	CASSLNPRGSGDNYGYTF
TRBV4-2	TRBD1	TRBJ1-4	.	TGTGCCAGCAGCCAAGGTCAGGGACAGGGCCAAGAAAAACTGTTTTTT	CASSQGQGQGQEKLFF
TRBV6-2/TRBV6-3	TRBD2	TRBJ2-1	.	TGTGCCAGCAGTTACTCCAGGGAGCGGGGGTACAATGAGCAGTTCTTC	CASSYSRERGYNEQFF
TRBV9	TRBD1	TRBJ1-5	.	TGTGCCAGCAGCGTAGACCCCGCAGGGGGATCTAATCAGCCCCAGCATTTT	CASSVDPAGGSNQPQHF
TRBV5-1	TRBD1	TRBJ1-4	.	TGCGCCAGCAGTCCTGGACAGGGAGAATGGGAAAAACTGTTTTTT	CASSPGQGEWEKLFF
TRBV7-2	TRBD2	TRBJ2-3	.	TGTGCCAGCAGCTACAGTCCGGGAGGCAACACAGATACGCAGTATTTT	CASSYSPGGNTDTQYF
TRBV6-1	.	TRBJ2-5	.	TGTGCCAGCAGTGAAAGCAGGGGGGAGCCCCAGTACTTC	CASSESRGEPQYF
TRBV29-1	.	TRBJ1-4	.	TGCAGCGTTGCGTTGACGGCCTCCTCGGGTGAAAAACTGTTTTTT	CSVALTASSGEKLFF
TRBV5-1	.	TRBJ2-5	.	TGCGCCAGCAGCTTGGACAGTGGAAAGACCCAGTACTTC	CASSLDSGKTQYF
TRBV5-1	TRBD1	TRBJ2-7	.	TGCGCCAGCAGCTCCTTTCCCCGGGACAGACGGAAGCAGTACTTC	CASSSFPRDRRKQYF
TRBV9	.	TRBJ2-2	.	TGTGCCAGCACCCCCAGGGATTCGAACACCGGGGAGCTGTTTTTT	CASTPRDSNTGELFF
TRBV20-1	.	TRBJ1-2	.	TGCAGTGCTAGAGATAAGGGGGGCGGGACCTATGGCTACACCTTC	CSARDKGGGTYGYTF
TRBV4-1	.	TRBJ2-3	.	TGCGCCAGCAGCCAAGTCGAGGGTGGCGCAGATACGCAGTATTTT	CASSQVEGGADTQYF
TRBV12-3/TRBV12-4	TRBD1	TRBJ2-1	few	TGTGCCAGCAGTTCCCGGGACAGGGTCTGGAATGAGCAGTTCTTC	CASSSRDRVWNEQFF
TRBV7-9	.	TRBJ1-2	.	TGTGCCAGCAGCCCGCGCCCCGGGAGATCGGAGGGCTACACCTTC	CASSPRPGRSEGYTF
TRBV7-8	.	TRBJ2-7	few	TGTGCCAGCAGCTTAGCGGAGGGACAGTACGAGCAGTACTTC	CASSLAEGQYEQYF
TRBV2	TRBD2	TRBJ2-3	few	TGTGCCAGCAGTTCTAACGACCGAGCCCGACTAGCGGGCACAGACACGCAGTATTTT	CASSSNDRARLAGTDTQYF
TRBV7-9	TRBD1	TRBJ1-2	.	TGTGCCAGCAGCTTAGGCGTAGGACAGGGTTACTTCTACACCTTC	CASSLGVGQGYFYTF
TRBV7-3	.	TRBJ1-1	.	TGTGCCAGCAGCCCGTTAGAGTGGACTGAAGCTTTCTTT	CASSPLEWTEAFF
TRBV4-3	.	TRBJ2-7	.	TGCGCCAGCAGCCAAGAACAGGGTTCCGAGCAGTACTTC	CASSQEQGSEQYF
TRBV20-1	TRBD1	TRBJ1-2	.	TGCAGTGCTAGGTTCAGGGGGAAGAACTATGGCTACACCTTC	CSARFRGKNYGYTF
TRBV2	.	TRBJ2-1	few	TGTGCCACTGTCGTTCGGAGGGATGAGTTCTTC	CATVVRRDEFF
TRBV20-1	.	TRBJ2-5	few	TGCAGTGCTAGTAAAGCGCGAAAAGAGACCCAGTACTTC	CSASKARKETQYF
TRBV20-1	.	TRBJ1-5	.	TGCAGTGCTAGAGATCTCCTCCGCCTCAATCAGCCCCAGCATTTT	CSARDLLRLNQPQHF
TRBV25-1	TRBD2	TRBJ2-3	few	TGTGCCAGCAGTGAACCTCCCGCGGGGGGGCCAATAGATACGCAGTATTTT	CASSEPPAGGPIDTQYF
TRBV29-1	TRBD2	TRBJ2-5	few	TGCAGCGTCTCCGGGACTAGCGGGCGCCCCTACAATGAGCAGTACTTC	CSVSGTSGRPYNEQYF
TRBV7-3	TRBD1	TRBJ2-3	.	TGTGCCAGCAGCTTCTCCGGGACAGACACAGATACGCAGTATTTT	CASSFSGTDTDTQYF
TRBV6-6	.	TRBJ1-2	few	TGTGCCAGCAGTTACTCGCAGATCCCCTATGGCTACACCTTC	CASSYSQIPYGYTF
TRBV7-2	.	TRBJ1-2	.	TGTGCCAGCAGTCCCGAGGGCAGGGCATCTAACTATGGCTACACCTTC	CASSPEGRASNYGYTF
TRBV6-5	.	TRBJ2-7	.	TGTGCCAGCAGTTACTCGATTCCGTCACAATCCCGGGACAAAGCCTACGAGCAGTACTTC	CASSYSIPSQSRDKAYEQYF
TRBV4-3	.	TRBJ2-3	few	TGCGCCAGCAGCCAAGCACCCACCTCGGTCAGCACAGATACGCAGTATTTT	CASSQAPTSVSTDTQYF
TRBV5-1	.	TRBJ2-7	.	TGCGCCAGCAGCTCGTTACCGACAGGACTCTCCTACAATGAGCAGTACTTC	CASSSLPTGLSYNEQYF
TRBV29-1	TRBD2	TRBJ2-7	few	TGCAGCGTTGAGCTAGCGGGGGAGTCCTACGAGCAGTACTTC	CSVELAGESYEQYF
TRBV6-6	.	TRBJ1-1	.	TGTGCCAGCAGTTACTCGCCTTCCACTGAAGCTTTCTTT	CASSYSPSTEAFF
TRBV12-3/TRBV12-4	.	TRBJ1-5	few	TGTGCCAGCACCAAAGGGCCGGGTTTAGGTCAGCCCCAGCATTTT	CASTKGPGLGQPQHF
TRBV6-5	TRBD1	TRBJ1-6	.	TGTGCCAGCAGTTACGGCAGGGGGTCCTATAATTCACCCCTCCACTTT	CASSYGRGSYNSPLHF
TRBV28	.	TRBJ1-2	many	TGTGCCAGCAGTGTAGGGGGGTATGGCTACACCTTC	CASSVGGYGYTF
TRBV5-1	.	TRBJ2-5	.	TGCGCCAGCAGCTTGGGCCTCGAACAAGAGACCAAGTACTTC	CASSLGLEQETKYF
TRBV7-2	.	TRBJ2-2	few	TGTGCCAGCAGCTTAGTTGGGGATAACACCGGGGAGCTGTTTTTT	CASSLVGDNTGELFF
TRBV20-1	.	TRBJ1-2	.	TGCAGTGCTAGAGGGCCGGGCATCTATGGCTACACCTTC	CSARGPGIYGYTF
TRBV10-3	.	TRBJ1-2	few	TGTGCCATCAGTCCCGTGCAGGCAGATAACTATGGCTACACCTTC	CAISPVQADNYGYTF
TRBV21-1	.	TRBJ2-5	once	TGTGCCAGCAACAAAGAGTTGTTTCCCCTCGGACAAGAGACCCAGTACTTC	CASNKELFPLGQETQYF
TRBV20-1	.	TRBJ2-7	.	TGCAGTGGGGCGCGAAGATCGGGCGAGCAGTACTTC	CSGARRSGEQYF
TRBV7-2	TRBD1	TRBJ1-4	.	TGTGCCAGCAGCGGAACAGGGGGCGCCTCTGAAAAACTGTTTTTT	CASSGTGGASEKLFF
TRBV24-1	.	TRBJ2-2	.	TGTGCCACCAGTGATTCGTTTGGGTACGGGAACACCGGGGAGCTGTTTTTT	CATSDSFGYGNTGELFF
TRBV5-1	.	TRBJ2-5	.	TGCGCCAGCAGCTGGCCAACAGGTATTGGGGGCAATGAGCAGTACTTC	CASSWPTGIGGNEQYF
TRBV6-5	.	TRBJ1-1	.	TGTGCCAGCGCGAGCGGGTACCTGAACACTGAAGCTTTCTTT	CASASGYLNTEAFF